This T cell receptor beta chain was recorded in a study of blood T cell repertoires in COVID-19. Methods used by the authors: Amplification with reference gene primers provided the estimates of nucleated cell counts. Sequenced by immunoSEQ multiplex PCR; TCRdb stores in-frame clones only, minus some. V and J calls and clone size are given by that table; D and trimming were obtained from the DNA. Among 55,000 to 70,000 clones listed, about 90% were seen once. CDR1 is SGHTA, CDR2 FQGNSA, per germline. The length of the CDR3 is 15 residues. Between the trimmed V and J ends, which lost 3 bases and 0 bases, there was a span of 11 bases.

The chain recombines TRBV7-2 with TRBJ1-1; D gene unclear. This receptor was identified in a woman aged 45 to 65 with COVID-19, enrolled during active disease. The sequencing sample was made of peripheral blood. The CDR3 DNA reads TGTGCCAGCAGCTTTAGACTCGGGGTGAACACTGAAGCTTTCTTT. Translating gives CASSFRLGVNTEAFF.